This T cell receptor (beta chain) was identified during a study of cytomegalovirus exposure and HLA in healthy donors. Notes on this clone: Its target is unknown.

The length of the CDR3 is 13 residues. J gave up 6 bases and V 6 bases, and 7 bases lay outside the gene matches. Germline assignment: CDR1 SGDLS and CDR2 YYNGEE. Study results and caveats: Using a false discovery rate of 0.05, a later analysis showed that roughly 16,000 TCR beta sequences were associated with HLA alleles. Some highly shared sequence variants likely arose as a pipeline artifact. Productive status was seen about 90% or about 30% of the time for most TCR beta V segments in an earlier analysis.

PCR amplification relied on 60 Vbeta primers (plus 13 Jbeta primers). Clones were sequenced by immunoSEQ multiplex PCR, and TCRdb holds only the in-frame ones, with some missing. The data show about 200,000 clones, with approximately 80% seen just once and approximately 2.8% held by the top ten. The sequence was obtained from a man younger than 45 in good health and CMV-seronegative. V is TRBV9 and J is TRBJ2-3; 7 bases align to TRBD2. The sequenced material came from PBMCs. The CDR3 sequence: CASTTGGLDTQYF. CDR3 nucleotide sequence: TGTGCCAGCACCACGGGGGGACTGGATACGCAGTATTTT.